These 20 T cell receptor beta chains originate from one sample sequenced in a study of blood T cell repertoires in COVID-19. Data came from immunoSEQ multiplex PCR; TCRdb stores just in-frame clones and leaves some out. The table records some 160,000 clones, 70% to 85% of them present only once. Sequencing was carried out using PBMCs or T cells enriched from blood (not recorded which). The source of these receptors is a woman in her seventies in a cohort exposed to, infected with or recovered from COVID-19 (not recorded which).

The chain joins TRBV5-1 to TRBJ1-4; 7 nucleotides align to TRBD1. V lost 3 bases, J lost 4 bases, and 3 bases stayed unmatched. This CDR3 is built from 14 residues. From germline, CDR1 is SGHRS and CDR2 YFSETQ. This CDR3 reads CASSWGQHNEKLFF. CDR3 nucleotide sequence: TGCGCCAGCAGCTGGGGACAGCATAATGAAAAACTGTTTTTT.

The V gene is TRBV2, the J gene TRBJ2-3; possibly TRBD2 for D (6 bases). The germline gives CDR1 SNHLY, CDR2 FYNNEI. This CDR3 is built from 13 residues. Trimming took off 6 bases at V and 2 bases at J, with 9 bases between the two ends. CDR3 bases: TGTGCCAGCAGAAGGGACTTCACAGATACGCAGTATTTT. It is translated as CASRRDFTDTQYF.

The count of this clone is one. This rearrangement joins TRBV10-3 to TRBJ1-1; D perhaps matches TRBD1 (6 bases). The CDR3 length is 14 residues. Germline CDR1 reads ENHRY; CDR2 reads SYGVKD. Trimming removed 6 bases from V and 5 bases from J, with 16 bases in between. The CDR3 is CAISETTGRTEAFF. In DNA form, the CDR3 reads TGTGCCATCAGCGAGACGACAGGAAGGACTGAAGCTTTCTTT.

The genes are TRBV4-2 and TRBJ2-5, with 8 bases matching TRBD1. This CDR3 contains 17 residues. The ends lost 4 bases at V and 0 bases at J; junction bases unmatched: 10. The germline V gene encodes CDR1 LGHNA and CDR2 YNFKEQ. The CDR3 region is CASSPSGGEGYQETQYF. The CDR3 region has the DNA TGTGCCAGCAGCCCTTCAGGGGGCGAAGGGTACCAAGAGACCCAGTACTTC.

Only one count was recorded for this clone. The V call is TRBV18, the J call TRBJ1-5; no clear D gene. This CDR3 contains 13 residues. With 4 bases removed from V and 6 bases from J, the gap between germline ends came to 10 bases. CDR1 is KGHSH, CDR2 LQKENI, per germline. The CDR3 DNA is TGTGCCAGCTCACTAGCCATTGGTCAGCCCCAGCATTTT. Its protein is CASSLAIGQPQHF.

The chain combines TRBV10-3 with TRBJ2-2; D possibly corresponds to TRBD2 (6 bases). This CDR3 has 17 amino acids. Germline V CDR1 and CDR2: ENHRY, SYGVKD. Trimming cost V 4 bases and J 4 bases, with 19 bases left between them. CDR3 region: CAISGRVSEATTGELFF. In nucleotides, the CDR3 is TGTGCCATCAGTGGGAGGGTTTCCGAGGCCACCACCGGGGAGCTGTTTTTT.

The chain has TRBV11-2 and TRBJ2-7; D remains ambiguous. The CDR3 covers 14 residues. CDR1 and CDR2 (germline): SGHAT, FQNNGV. Trimming removed 5 bases at V and 1 base at J, with 12 bases between. The CDR3 is CASSPLRGSYEQYF. The DNA of the CDR3 is TGTGCCAGCAGCCCCCTCCGCGGTTCCTACGAGCAGTACTTC.

This chain links TRBV9 with TRBJ2-3; 15 bases agree with TRBD2. Germline loops: CDR1 SGDLS, CDR2 YYNGEE. The V segment lost 4 bases and the J segment 7 bases; nucleotides outside the gene matches: 10. CDR3 length: 17 residues. The CDR3 region has the DNA TGTGCCAGCAGCCCAGAGCCCGGGACTAGCGGGAGGCATACGCAGTATTTT. This codes for CASSPEPGTSGRHTQYF.

This clone was seen a few times. The CDR3 sequence: CASSWTGAPNQPQHF. The CDR3 nucleotides read TGTGCCAGTAGCTGGACAGGGGCGCCCAATCAGCCCCAGCATTTT. J is TRBJ1-5 and V is TRBV19; TRBD1 aligns across 9 bases. Per germline, CDR1 LNHDA and CDR2 SQIVND (reference sequence). J was trimmed by 3 bases and V by 6 bases; bases with no gene match: 6. This CDR3 spans 15 amino acids.

The chain links TRBV2 to TRBJ1-1; D might be TRBD1 (6 bases). Between the trimmed V and J ends, which lost 6 bases and 2 bases, there was a span of 10 bases. The CDR3 sequence is 13 residues long. The germline gives CDR1 SNHLY, CDR2 FYNNEI. The CDR3 is CASSSDRNTEAFF. CDR3 in DNA: TGTGCCAGCAGCTCGGACAGAAACACTGAAGCTTTCTTT.

The chain couples TRBV5-4 to TRBJ1-2, with a possible D match to TRBD1 (6 bases). Trimming removed 3 bases at V and 0 bases at J, with 9 bases between. CDR1 SGHNT and CDR2 YYREEE come from the germline V gene (reference sequence). The CDR3 is 14 amino acids. The CDR3 DNA follows: TGTGCCAGCAGCTCACAGGGAGCTAACTATGGCTACACCTTC. Translation: CASSSQGANYGYTF.

The sample holds many counts of this clone. This rearrangement joins TRBV7-8 to TRBJ2-1; 9 bases line up with TRBD1. This CDR3 spans 16 amino acids. J was trimmed by 5 bases and V by 5 bases; bases with no gene match: 10. The germline V gene encodes CDR1 SGHVS and CDR2 FQNEAQ. CDR3 DNA: TGTGCCAGCAGCCCCTCCGGGACAGGGTTCGACAATGAGCAGTTCTTC. Translation: CASSPSGTGFDNEQFF.

V gene TRBV7-9 combines with J gene TRBJ2-5; 7 bases match TRBD1. The CDR3 has 15 residues. CDR1 is SEHNR and CDR2 is FQNEAQ in the germline V gene (reference sequence). V trimming: 6 bases; J trimming: 2 bases; junction bases outside the gene matches: 9. CDR3 region: CASRRQGTPQETQYF. The CDR3 bases are TGTGCCAGCAGAAGACAGGGAACCCCGCAAGAGACCCAGTACTTC.

V and J are TRBV6-6 and TRBJ2-7; D call uncertain. This CDR3 is built from 14 residues. Germline values: CDR1 MNHNY, CDR2 SVGAGI (reference sequence). Trimming removed 4 bases at V and 2 bases at J, with 12 bases between. CDR3 region: CASSSVLDAYEQYF. Here the CDR3 DNA reads TGTGCCAGCAGTTCAGTCCTAGATGCCTACGAGCAGTACTTC.

The chain has TRBV6-5 and TRBJ2-1; maybe TRBD1 (6 bases). Between the trimmed V and J ends, which lost 2 bases and 6 bases, there was a span of 11 bases. Germline V gene sequence: CDR1 MNHEY, CDR2 SVGAGI. CDR3 length: 14 amino acids. CDR3 in DNA: TGTGCCAGCAGTTACCCCACAGGGAGCAATGAGCAGTTCTTC. Translating gives CASSYPTGSNEQFF.

The rearrangement links TRBV2 to TRBJ1-4; D remains ambiguous. The CDR3 is 13 residues long. Trimming left V 7 bases short and J 6 bases short, with 12 bases between. Per the germline V gene, CDR1 is SNHLY and CDR2 is FYNNEI. The CDR3 DNA reads TGTGCCAGCACTTGGCTGGCAGATGAAAAACTGTTTTTT. Encoded protein: CASTWLADEKLFF.

This chain links TRBV11-2 with TRBJ1-4; 8 bases are a match to TRBD1. This CDR3 is built from 17 residues. The germline V gene encodes CDR1 SGHAT and CDR2 FQNNGV. Unmatched junction bases numbered 16, after V lost 5 bases and J lost 8 bases. The CDR3 nucleotides read TGTGCCAGCAGCGCTAATACAGGGGGTACCTTGGGGGAAAAACTGTTTTTT. Residues: CASSANTGGTLGEKLFF.

The chain links TRBV2 to TRBJ2-2; D might be TRBD2 (5 bases). In germline, CDR1 is SNHLY, CDR2 FYNNEI. The CDR3 has 14 amino acids. Deletions cut 6 bases from V and 10 bases from J, with 18 bases between. The CDR3 bases are TGTGCCAGCAGCCCCCCTGAGGGCAGGTCGGAGCTGTTTTTT. Amino acid sequence: CASSPPEGRSELFF.

The CDR3 is CASSSGLARFSTGELFF. In DNA form, the CDR3 reads TGTGCCAGCAGCTCGGGACTAGCGAGATTCAGCACCGGGGAGCTGTTTTTT. The rearrangement links TRBV7-2 to TRBJ2-2, with 10 positions matching TRBD2. The CDR3 extends over 17 amino acids. Germline V lookup: CDR1 SGHTA, CDR2 FQGNSA. V shed 4 bases, J shed 4 bases, and the junction held 9 bases outside the gene matches. Based on the CDR3 plus reference TRBV7-2 and TRBJ2-2, the full variable domain is GAGVSQSPSNKVTEKGKDVELRCDPISGHTALYWYRQSLGQGLEFLIYFQGNSAPDKSGLPSDRFSAERTGGSVSTLTIQRTQQEDSAVYLCASSSGLARFSTGELFFGEGSRLTVL.

The CDR3 coding sequence is TGTGCCAGCGCGCCCAGTGACAAGTGGGTGGATACGCAGTATTTT. Translation: CASAPSDKWVDTQYF. J is TRBJ2-3 and V is TRBV14, with D unresolved. Germline loops: CDR1 SGHDN, CDR2 FVKESK. Trimming cost V 8 bases and J 6 bases, with 21 bases left between them. The CDR3 is 15 residues long.